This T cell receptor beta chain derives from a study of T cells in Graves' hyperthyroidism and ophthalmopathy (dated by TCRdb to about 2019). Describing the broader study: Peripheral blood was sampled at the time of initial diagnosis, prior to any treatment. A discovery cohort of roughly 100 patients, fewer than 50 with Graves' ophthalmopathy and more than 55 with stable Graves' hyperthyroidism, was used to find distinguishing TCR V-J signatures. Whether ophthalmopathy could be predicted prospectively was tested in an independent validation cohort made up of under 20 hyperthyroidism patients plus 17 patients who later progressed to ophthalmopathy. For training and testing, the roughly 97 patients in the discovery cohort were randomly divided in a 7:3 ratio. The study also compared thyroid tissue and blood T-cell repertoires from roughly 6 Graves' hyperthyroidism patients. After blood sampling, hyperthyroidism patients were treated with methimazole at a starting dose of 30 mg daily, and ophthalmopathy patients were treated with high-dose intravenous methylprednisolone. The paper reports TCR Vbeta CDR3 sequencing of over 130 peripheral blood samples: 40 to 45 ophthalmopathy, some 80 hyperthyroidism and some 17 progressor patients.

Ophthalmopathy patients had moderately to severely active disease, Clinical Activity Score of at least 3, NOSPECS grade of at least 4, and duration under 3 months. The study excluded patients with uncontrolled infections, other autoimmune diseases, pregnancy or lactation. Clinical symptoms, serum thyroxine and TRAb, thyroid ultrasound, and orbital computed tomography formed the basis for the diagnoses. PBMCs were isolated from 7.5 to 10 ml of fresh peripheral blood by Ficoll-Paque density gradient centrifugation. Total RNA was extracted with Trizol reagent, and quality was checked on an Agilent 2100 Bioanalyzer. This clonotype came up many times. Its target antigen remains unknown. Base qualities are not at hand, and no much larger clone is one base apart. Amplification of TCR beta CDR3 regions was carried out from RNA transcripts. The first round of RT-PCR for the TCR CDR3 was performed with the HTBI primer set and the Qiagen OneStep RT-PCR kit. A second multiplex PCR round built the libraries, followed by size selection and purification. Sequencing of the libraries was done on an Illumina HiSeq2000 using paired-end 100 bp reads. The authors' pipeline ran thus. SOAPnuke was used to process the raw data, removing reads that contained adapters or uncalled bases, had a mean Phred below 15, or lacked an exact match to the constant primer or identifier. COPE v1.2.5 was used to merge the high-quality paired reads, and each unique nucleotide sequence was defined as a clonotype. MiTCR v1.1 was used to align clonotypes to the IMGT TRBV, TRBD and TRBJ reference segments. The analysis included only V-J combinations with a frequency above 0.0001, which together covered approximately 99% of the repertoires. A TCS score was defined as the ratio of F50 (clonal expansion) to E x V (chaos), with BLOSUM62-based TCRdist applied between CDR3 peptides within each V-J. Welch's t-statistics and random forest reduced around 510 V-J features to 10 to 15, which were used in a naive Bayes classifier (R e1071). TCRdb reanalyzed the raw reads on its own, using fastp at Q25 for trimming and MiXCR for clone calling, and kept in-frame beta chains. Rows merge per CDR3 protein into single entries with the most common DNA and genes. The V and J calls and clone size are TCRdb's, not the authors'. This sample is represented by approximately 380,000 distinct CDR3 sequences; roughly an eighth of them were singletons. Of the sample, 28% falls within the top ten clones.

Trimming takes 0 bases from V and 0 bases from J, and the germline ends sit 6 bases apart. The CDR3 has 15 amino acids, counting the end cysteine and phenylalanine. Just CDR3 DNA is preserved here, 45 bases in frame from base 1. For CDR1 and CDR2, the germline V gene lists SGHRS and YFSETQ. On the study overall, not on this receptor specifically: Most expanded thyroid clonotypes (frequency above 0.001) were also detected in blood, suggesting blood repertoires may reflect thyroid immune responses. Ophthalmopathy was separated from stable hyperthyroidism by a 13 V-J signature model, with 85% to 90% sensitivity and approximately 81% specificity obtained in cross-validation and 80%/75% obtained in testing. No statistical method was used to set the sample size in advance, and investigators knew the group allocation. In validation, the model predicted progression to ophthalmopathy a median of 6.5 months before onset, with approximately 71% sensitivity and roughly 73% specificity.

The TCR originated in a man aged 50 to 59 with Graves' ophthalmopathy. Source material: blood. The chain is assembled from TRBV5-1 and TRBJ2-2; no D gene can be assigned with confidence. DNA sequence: TGCGCCAGCAGCTTGGTCCAAACGAACACCGGGGAGCTGTTTTTT. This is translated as CASSLVQTNTGELFF.